These 12 T cell receptor beta chains were sequenced from one sample in a study of technical replicates of blood from several donors. Repertoires were generated with immunoSEQ multiplex PCR, while TCRdb's copy carries only in-frame clones and drops some. The table records 55,000 to 75,000 clones, about nine tenths of them present only once. The sample taken for sequencing was PBMCs. These receptors came from a human donor in good health. Some clones in this sample may be carry-over from other donors' samples.

The V call is TRBV5-1, the J call TRBJ2-5; TRBD1 aligns across 10 bases. This CDR3 is built from 14 residues. The junction had 0 bases not matched to a gene; V was cut back by 3 bases and J by 1 base. Germline CDR1 SGHRS, CDR2 YFSETQ. In DNA form, the CDR3 reads TGCGCCAGCAGCTGGGACAGGGGCCAAGAGACCCAGTACTTC. Amino acid sequence: CASSWDRGQETQYF.

The chain recombines TRBV5-6 with TRBJ1-6; TRBD1 is a possible D gene (6 bases). This CDR3 has 14 amino acids. Deletions cut 4 bases from V and 5 bases from J, with 10 bases between. CDR1 SGHDT and CDR2 YYEEEE come from the germline V gene. The CDR3 nucleotides read TGTGCCAGCAGCCAGGACAGAGATAATTCACCCCTCCACTTT. This gives the protein CASSQDRDNSPLHF.

CDR3 bases: TGTGCCAGCAGGACAGGGGCTCAGCCCCAGCATTTT. Its protein is CASRTGAQPQHF. This sequence joins TRBV6-6 and TRBJ1-5; 8 bases are shared with TRBD1. Germline V gene lookup returns CDR1 MNHNY and CDR2 SVGAGI (reference sequence). This CDR3 spans 12 amino acids. V was clipped by 6 bases and J by 6 bases; unmatched bases: 1.

This clone was counted once. The chain recombines TRBV7-6 with TRBJ2-7; D is perhaps TRBD2 (5 bases). The CDR3 is made up of 13 amino acids. CDR1 is SGHVS and CDR2 is FNYEAQ in the germline V gene. V was trimmed by 4 bases and J by 7 bases, leaving 14 bases between them. CDR3 nucleotides: TGTGCCAGCAGCTCCCCACGTACGGGGGAGCAGTACTTC. Its protein product is CASSSPRTGEQYF. The full variable domain, rest sourced from reference TRBV7-6 and TRBJ2-7, is GAGVSQSPRYKVTKRGQDVALRCDPISGHVSLYWYRQALGQGPEFLTYFNYEAQQDKSGLPNDRFSAERPEGSISTLTIQRTEQRDSAMYRCASSSPRTGEQYFGPGTRLTVT.

This clone was detected only once. V usage is TRBV7-2 and J usage is TRBJ2-3; 10 bases fit TRBD2. After removal of 1 base from V and 4 bases from J, the junction contained 14 bases not matched to a gene. The length of the CDR3 is 19 residues. CDR1 is SGHTA, CDR2 FQGNSA, per germline. This CDR3 reads CASSLGLAGGLRYSDTQYF. The DNA for the CDR3 is TGTGCCAGCAGCTTAGGGTTAGCGGGGGGTCTCAGATATTCAGATACGCAGTATTTT.

The rearrangement joins TRBV19 to TRBJ1-4, with TRBD1 identical over 9 bases. V dropped 5 bases and J dropped 2; count of bases not matched to a gene: 6. The CDR3 spans 16 residues. Germline V gene sequence: CDR1 LNHDA, CDR2 SQIVND (reference sequence). This chain's CDR3 is CASSSHRGQTNEKLFF. CDR3 DNA: TGTGCCAGTAGTTCACACAGGGGGCAGACTAATGAAAAACTGTTTTTT.

The V and J genes are TRBV7-3 and TRBJ2-1; D is unresolved. Trimming pared 4 bases from V and 5 bases from J, leaving 9 bases between. This CDR3 has 13 residues. Germline lookup yields CDR1 SGHTA and CDR2 FQGTGA. CDR3 DNA: TGTGCCAGCAGCTCGAGTAGCAACAATGAGCAGTTCTTC. Amino acids: CASSSSSNNEQFF.

V usage is TRBV4-3 and J usage is TRBJ1-2, with D hard to call. Trimming took off 4 bases at V and 2 bases at J, with 8 bases between the two ends. The CDR3 consists of 13 residues. CDR1 and CDR2 from the germline V gene are LGHNA and YSLEER. The CDR3 region has the DNA TGCGCCAGCAGCCTAGACGGGAACTATGGCTACACCTTC. This translates into CASSLDGNYGYTF.

J is TRBJ1-1 and V is TRBV18, with D perhaps TRBD1 (5 bases). Germline CDR1 KGHSH, CDR2 LQKENI. The length of the CDR3 is 15 residues. V lost 3 bases, J lost 4 bases, and 15 bases lay in between. This CDR3 reads CASSPDSGRVTEAFF. In DNA, the CDR3 is TGTGCCAGCTCACCCGACTCAGGGAGGGTCACTGAAGCTTTCTTT.

The genes are TRBV19 and TRBJ1-5, with D possibly matching TRBD1 (5 bases). V gave up 2 bases and J gave up 4 bases, with 9 bases separating them. The germline CDR1 and CDR2 sequences are LNHDA and SQIVND (reference sequence). The CDR3 totals 14 residues. The CDR3 here is CASSITSGNQPQHF. In DNA, the CDR3 is TGTGCCAGTAGTATAACTTCAGGGAATCAGCCCCAGCATTTT. Filled out from reference TRBV19 and TRBJ1-5, the complete variable domain reads DGGITQSPKYLFRKEGQNVTLSCEQNLNHDAMYWYRQDPGQGLRLIYYSQIVNDFQKGDIAEGYSVSREKKESFPLTVTSAQKNPTAFYLCASSITSGNQPQHFGDGTRLSIL.

The gene calls are TRBV15 and TRBJ1-2; D unresolved. CDR3 size: 13 residues. Trimming left V 5 bases short and J 6 bases short, with 13 bases between. CDR1 and CDR2 (germline): LNHNV, YYDKDF (reference sequence). The CDR3 nucleotides are TGTGCCACCAGCGGGCGGGAGTCACATGGCTACACCTTC. It specifies CATSGRESHGYTF. Full variable domain (remainder filled in from reference TRBV15 and TRBJ1-2): DAMVIQNPRYQVTQFGKPVTLSCSQTLNHNVMYWYQQKSSQAPKLLFHYYDKDFNNEADTPDNFQSRRPNTSFCFLDIRSPGLGDTAMYLCATSGRESHGYTFGSGTRLTVV.

The rearrangement links TRBV27 to TRBJ2-1; 7 bases fit TRBD2. Germline loops: CDR1 MNHEY, CDR2 SMNVEV (reference sequence). The CDR3 extends over 15 amino acids. V gave up 5 bases and J gave up 6 bases; unmatched junction bases: 10. The CDR3, as DNA: TGTGCCAGCAGTAGTACTAGCGTCTTCATCAATGAGCAGTTCTTC. Its protein product is CASSSTSVFINEQFF.